Reported below is one T cell receptor (beta chain). This sample stems from a study of preoperative IRX-2 immunotherapy in early breast cancer. TCRdb keeps only in-frame clones here, not all; method: immunoSEQ multiplex PCR. This sample has 3,500 or so clones, with 70% to 80% found just once. CDR3 length: 11 amino acids. The treatment is: preoperative locoregional IRX-2 cytokine immunotherapy. Patients received preoperative, locoregional IRX-2 cytokine immunotherapy in a phase Ib study. The chain has TRBV6-7 and TRBJ2-5; tentative D call: TRBD2 (6 bases). TRBV6-7 falls under the ORF class, with uncertain function. The material sequenced was tumor tissue, taken after IRX-2 immunotherapy. The clonotype comes from a human donor with breast cancer. CDR3 coding DNA: TGTGCTAGCGGCCGAGCAGAGACCCAGTACTTC. Its translation is CASGRAETQYF.